Listed here are 3 T cell receptor beta chains from one sample, sequenced in a study of T-cell reconstitution after alpha-beta-depleted transplantation in children. The library targeted TCRbeta and was prepared with unique molecular identifiers. TCRdb redid the calling of the PCR reads with MiXCR, one entry per CDR3 protein. Here the sample spans about 690,000 distinct CDR3 sequences, approximately 17% being singletons. The sample consisted of PBMCs from the stem cell graft donor, taken from the stem cell graft. Receptor source: a human donor who donated a stem cell graft to a child with acute myeloid leukemia.

V and J are TRBV7-9 and TRBJ1-4; 9 nucleotides agree with TRBD1. The CDR3 extends over 17 amino acids. With 1 base clipped from V and 8 bases from J, the junction kept 11 bases outside the gene matches. Germline-derived CDR1 and CDR2 are SEHNR and FQNEAQ (reference sequence). The CDR3: CASSLGTGARREEKLFF. CDR3 sequence (DNA): TGTGCCAGCAGCTTAGGGACAGGGGCCCGACGCGAAGAAAAACTGTTTTTT. The full variable domain, rest sourced from reference TRBV7-9 and TRBJ1-4, is DTGVSQNPRHKITKRGQNVTFRCDPISEHNRLYWYRQTLGQGPEFLTYFQNEAQLEKSRLLSDRFSAERPKGSFSTLEIQRTEQGDSAMYLCASSLGTGARREEKLFFGSGTQLSVL.

This clonotype was seen only a few times. The CDR3 DNA reads as TGTGCCAGCAGCTTAGGGGTCGGACTAGCCACAGATACGCAGTATTTT. Its translation is CASSLGVGLATDTQYF. V and J are TRBV7-2 and TRBJ2-3; TRBD2 agrees at 8 bases. The CDR3 spans 16 residues. V dropped 1 base and J dropped 2; count of bases not matched to a gene: 5. Germline V CDR1 and CDR2: SGHTA, FQGNSA.

The V and J genes are TRBV7-9 and TRBJ2-7; D gene ambiguous. The CDR3 has 13 amino acids. The V gene lost 1 base and the J gene lost 3 bases, with 7 bases spanning the gap. Germline loops: CDR1 SEHNR, CDR2 FQNEAQ (reference sequence). The CDR3 protein is CASSLDGHYEQYV. The CDR3 region has the DNA TGTGCCAGCAGCTTAGATGGTCACTACGAGCAGTACGTC.